This TCR beta chain was obtained from a study of T cells in Graves' hyperthyroidism and ophthalmopathy. V gave up 6 bases and J gave up 2 bases, with 12 bases separating them. Germline V gene lookup returns CDR1 MNHNY and CDR2 SVGAGI (reference sequence). This CDR3 comprises 14 residues. RNA transcripts provided the source from which TCR beta CDR3 regions were amplified. Carried out on the TCR CDR3, a first-round RT-PCR used the HTBI primer set. TCRdb re-analysed the multiplex PCR reads in MiXCR, keeping a single row per CDR3 protein. The sample consists of under 450,000 distinct CDR3 sequences, approximately 12% of them appearing once. This clonotype was found a few times.

Sequenced: blood. The chain links TRBV6-6 to TRBJ2-3; a possible D gene is TRBD2 (6 bases). The origin of this receptor is a man aged 25-45 years with Graves' hyperthyroidism that later progressed to Graves' ophthalmopathy. CDR3 protein: CASRLLADTDTQYF. The CDR3 bases are TGTGCCAGCAGGTTGTTAGCGGACACAGATACGCAGTATTTT.